This is a list of T cell receptor beta chains from one sample in a study of T cell repertoires in cytomegalovirus infection. TCRdb called the reads again in MiXCR, with one record for every CDR3 protein. This table holds about 260,000 distinct CDR3 sequences, about 13% found once. Source material: PBMCs. The receptor source for this set is a human donor in good health (CMV status not recorded). Some clones in this sample may be carry-over from other donors' samples. Each CDR3 is given with its conserved first and last residue. A D gene is named only where the DNA matches it firmly. Only some rows state a clone size, as once, few, many or a class for expanded clones.

D	V	size	length	J	CDR3	DNA
-	TRBV7-9	many	12	TRBJ2-7	CASTLWLGEQYF	TGTGCCAGCACCCTTTGGCTAGGCGAGCAGTACTTC
-	TRBV19	-	16	TRBJ1-1	CDSSSSGVTGNTEAFF	TGTGACAGTAGCTCCTCAGGGGTCACTGGGAACACTGAAGCTTTCTTT
TRBD1	TRBV20-1	-	14	TRBJ2-5	CSAPRTGVGETQYF	TGCAGTGCCCCCCGAACAGGGGTGGGAGAGACCCAGTACTTC
TRBD2	TRBV7-6	-	15	TRBJ2-1	CASSLWREVQGEQLF	TGTGCCAGCAGCTTATGGCGGGAGGTCCAGGGTGAGCAGTTATTC
-	TRBV5-4	few	15	TRBJ2-7	CASSFPKGGTGEQYF	TGTGCCAGCAGCTTTCCAAAGGGAGGTACAGGCGAGCAGTACTTC
TRBD1	TRBV20-1	few	17	TRBJ1-1	CSAPGQGTLAPNTEAFF	TGCAGTGCCCCGGGACAGGGGACGCTTGCCCCAAACACTGAAGCTTTCTTT
TRBD2	TRBV27	-	15	TRBJ2-5	CASSSLLAGLETQYF	TGTGCCAGCAGTTCCCTACTAGCGGGACTCGAGACCCAGTACTTC
TRBD2	TRBV4-2	many	20	TRBJ2-1	CASSQRLAGGRPGSYNEQFF	TGTGCCAGCAGCCAGCGACTAGCGGGAGGACGTCCCGGCTCCTACAATGAGCAGTTCTTC
-	TRBV20-1	-	14	TRBJ2-7	CSASVGRGGNEQYF	TGCAGTGCTAGCGTGGGCCGAGGGGGGAACGAGCAGTACTTC
TRBD1	TRBV4-2	many	16	TRBJ1-1	CASSPSGTGRNTEAFF	TGTGCCAGCAGCCCTTCGGGGACAGGACGGAACACTGAAGCTTTCTTT
-	TRBV29-1	few	13	TRBJ2-5	CSVEFRGVKTQYF	TGCAGCGTAGAATTCAGGGGCGTAAAGACCCAGTACTTC
-	TRBV7-2	many	17	TRBJ2-4	CASSLGWGQGTKNIQYF	TGTGCCAGCAGCTTAGGATGGGGCCAGGGTACCAAAAACATTCAGTACTTC
-	TRBV5-6	-	15	TRBJ1-1	CASSLPSSLNTEAFF	TGTGCCAGCAGCCTACCGAGTAGCTTGAACACTGAAGCTTTCTTT
-	TRBV7-8	many	15	TRBJ1-1	CASRGGELKNTEAFF	TGTGCCAGCAGGGGCGGGGAGCTTAAGAACACTGAAGCTTTCTTT
-	TRBV24-1	few	13	TRBJ1-5	CATSVTGNQPQHF	TGTGCCACCAGTGTTACAGGCAATCAGCCCCAGCATTTT
TRBD1	TRBV9	-	15	TRBJ2-4	CASSGSPGQLNIQYF	TGTGCCAGCAGCGGCTCCCCGGGACAGTTAAACATTCAGTACTTC
-	TRBV19	few	14	TRBJ2-1	CASSIDGSSLNRFF	TGTGCCAGTAGTATAGATGGCAGCAGCCTTAATAGGTTCTTC
-	TRBV4-1	few	12	TRBJ2-7	CASRRAKRSRYF	TGCGCCAGCAGGAGGGCGAAGCGGTCCCGGTACTTC
-	TRBV12-3/TRBV12-4	few	13	TRBJ2-1	CASSLEGWNEQFF	TGTGCCAGCAGCTTGGAGGGGTGGAATGAGCAGTTCTTC
-	TRBV6-2/TRBV6-3	-	16	TRBJ1-5	CASSSSTGGVNQPQHF	TGTGCCAGCAGTTCCTCTACGGGGGGAGTCAATCAGCCCCAGCATTTT
TRBD1	TRBV7-9	few	16	TRBJ1-6	CASSNLRRDRGSPLHF	TGTGCCAGCAGCAACCTCCGCCGGGACAGGGGCTCACCCCTCCACTTT
-	TRBV20-1	-	13	TRBJ2-7	CSAQKPARDEQYF	TGCAGTGCTCAAAAACCAGCTCGGGATGAGCAGTACTTC
-	TRBV10-3	many	12	TRBJ1-5	CATSQGNQPQHF	TGTGCCACTAGCCAGGGAAATCAGCCCCAGCATTTT
TRBD2	TRBV7-3	many	16	TRBJ2-2	CASSSGMGRSTGELFF	TGTGCCAGCAGCAGCGGGATGGGGAGGTCCACCGGGGAGCTGTTTTTT
TRBD1	TRBV7-9	many	15	TRBJ1-2	CASSHPGQGAYGYTF	TGTGCCAGCAGCCACCCGGGACAGGGAGCCTATGGCTACACCTTC
-	TRBV20-1	many	14	TRBJ1-1	CSAERGTQVTEAFF	TGCAGTGCTGAGAGAGGGACACAGGTCACTGAAGCTTTCTTT
-	TRBV7-8	-	14	TRBJ1-1	CASSDRTGNTEAFF	TGTGCCAGCAGCGACAGGACGGGGAACACTGAAGCTTTCTTT
-	TRBV5-4	-	14	TRBJ2-2	CASSLSLTTGELFF	TGTGCCAGCAGCTTGTCCCTCACCACCGGGGAGCTGTTTTTT
TRBD1	TRBV4-1	few	17	TRBJ2-1	CASSQVPGTGVRNEQFF	TGCGCCAGCAGCCAAGTTCCCGGGACAGGGGTTCGGAATGAGCAGTTCTTC
-	TRBV20-1	few	14	TRBJ2-5	CSASPLGTVETQYF	TGCAGTGCTAGTCCCTTGGGAACAGTAGAGACCCAGTACTTC
TRBD2	TRBV19	-	13	TRBJ2-2	CASSRLADGELFF	TGTGCCAGTAGTCGACTAGCCGACGGGGAGCTGTTTTTT
TRBD1	TRBV5-1	-	16	TRBJ2-2	CASSLGDRFNTGELFF	TGCGCCAGCAGCTTGGGGGACAGGTTCAACACCGGGGAGCTGTTTTTT
TRBD2	TRBV28	many	15	TRBJ2-7	CASSLPEGLAHEQYF	TGTGCCAGCAGTTTACCCGAGGGACTAGCTCACGAGCAGTACTTC
-	TRBV5-8	-	14	TRBJ2-5	CASSSDAGRETQYF	TGTGCCAGCAGCTCGGACGCGGGCCGCGAGACCCAGTACTTC
TRBD1	TRBV7-2	many	14	TRBJ1-5	CASSSGTANQPQHF	TGTGCCAGCAGCTCCGGGACAGCAAATCAGCCCCAGCATTTT
-	TRBV7-2	many	13	TRBJ1-2	CASSSGFVYGYTF	TGTGCCAGCAGCTCAGGATTCGTCTATGGCTACACCTTC
-	TRBV10-3	-	12	TRBJ1-2	CAIQREGYGYTF	TGTGCCATCCAACGAGAGGGCTATGGCTACACCTTC
-	TRBV2	-	13	TRBJ1-1	CASSEIVNTEAFF	TGTGCCAGCAGTGAAATAGTGAACACTGAAGCTTTCTTT
TRBD2	TRBV7-2	-	15	TRBJ2-1	CASSLAGRGLYEQFF	TGTGCCAGCAGCCTGGCCGGGAGGGGGTTGTATGAGCAGTTCTTC
-	TRBV27	few	13	TRBJ2-3	CASSLGPGGTQYF	TGTGCCAGCAGTTTAGGCCCTGGGGGTACGCAGTATTTT
TRBD1	TRBV11-3	many	15	TRBJ2-3	CASSEGQLSTDTQYF	TGTGCCAGCAGCGAGGGACAGCTTAGCACAGATACGCAGTATTTT
-	TRBV7-2	many	14	TRBJ2-7	CASSLAGVLYEQYF	TGTGCCAGCAGCTTAGCGGGAGTCCTCTACGAGCAGTACTTC
-	TRBV7-2	many	13	TRBJ2-5	CASSLPPPGTQYF	TGTGCCAGCAGCTTGCCCCCGCCCGGGACCCAGTACTTC
-	TRBV3-1	few	13	TRBJ2-4	CASSQGGLPIQYF	TGTGCCAGCAGCCAAGGGGGACTTCCCATTCAGTACTTC
TRBD1	TRBV28	-	16	TRBJ1-6	CASSTHGQGGGSPLHF	TGTGCCAGCAGTACCCACGGACAGGGTGGAGGTTCACCCCTCCACTTT
-	TRBV20-1	-	14	TRBJ1-2	CSARDQGGGRGYTF	TGCAGTGCTAGAGATCAAGGCGGAGGGCGAGGCTACACCTTC
-	TRBV28	-	14	TRBJ1-5	CASSFPGVNQPQHF	TGTGCCAGCAGTTTTCCAGGGGTCAATCAGCCCCAGCATTTT
-	TRBV20-1	once	13	TRBJ1-2	CSASPTGSGGYTF	TGCAGTGCTAGTCCTACAGGGTCAGGTGGCTACACCTTC
-	TRBV7-9	many	13	TRBJ1-3	CASRALSGNTIYF	TGTGCCAGCAGGGCCCTCTCTGGAAACACCATATATTTT
TRBD2	TRBV29-1	few	12	TRBJ2-1	CSTLAGADEQFF	TGCAGCACCTTAGCGGGAGCCGATGAGCAGTTCTTC
-	TRBV27	few	13	TRBJ1-1	CASRRGGFAEAFF	TGTGCCAGCAGACGGGGGGGGTTCGCTGAAGCTTTCTTT
-	TRBV28	few	12	TRBJ1-1	CASSLRDGEAFF	TGTGCCAGCAGTTTACGGGATGGTGAAGCTTTCTTT
-	TRBV6-2/TRBV6-3	few	16	TRBJ2-7	CASSPPSNRGLSEQYF	TGTGCCAGCAGTCCACCCTCCAACAGGGGACTCAGCGAGCAGTACTTC
-	TRBV20-1	-	15	TRBJ1-1	CSARDEGGIGTEAFF	TGCAGTGCTAGAGATGAAGGGGGGATCGGCACTGAAGCTTTCTTT
TRBD2	TRBV7-6	few	16	TRBJ2-3	CASSLGSGVPRDTQYF	TGTGCCAGCAGCTTAGGTAGCGGGGTCCCCAGGGATACGCAGTATTTT
-	TRBV28	-	15	TRBJ2-3	CASSSRRGGTDTQYF	TGTGCCAGCAGTTCCCGAAGAGGGGGCACAGATACGCAGTATTTT
TRBD1	TRBV14	few	15	TRBJ1-1	CASSPRQGARTEAFF	TGTGCCAGCAGCCCAAGACAGGGGGCGCGCACTGAAGCTTTCTTT